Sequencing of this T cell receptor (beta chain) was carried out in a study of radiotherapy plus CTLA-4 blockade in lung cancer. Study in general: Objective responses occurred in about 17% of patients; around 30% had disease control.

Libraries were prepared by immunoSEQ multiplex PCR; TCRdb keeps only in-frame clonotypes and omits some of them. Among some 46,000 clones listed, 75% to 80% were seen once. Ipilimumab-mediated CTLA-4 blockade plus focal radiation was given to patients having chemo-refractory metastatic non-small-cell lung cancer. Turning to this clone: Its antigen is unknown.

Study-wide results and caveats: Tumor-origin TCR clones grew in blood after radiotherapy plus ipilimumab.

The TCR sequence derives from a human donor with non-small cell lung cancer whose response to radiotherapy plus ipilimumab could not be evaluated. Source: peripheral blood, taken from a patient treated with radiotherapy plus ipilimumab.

CDR3 sequence: CASSLTSGIHNEQFF. In nucleotides, the CDR3 is TGTGCCAGCAGCTTGACTAGCGGGATTCACAATGAGCAGTTCTTC. The chain carries TRBV5-4 and TRBJ2-1; 10 nucleotides match TRBD2. This CDR3 is 15 amino acids long. Germline lookup yields CDR1 SGHNT and CDR2 YYREEE (reference sequence). The junction had 3 bases not matched to a gene; V was cut back by 1 base and J by 5 bases. Filled out from reference TRBV5-4 and TRBJ2-1, the complete variable domain reads ETGVTQSPTHLIKTRGQQVTLRCSSQSGHNTVSWYQQALGQGPQFIFQYYREEENGRGNFPPRFSGLQFPNYSSELNVNALELDDSALYLCASSLTSGIHNEQFFGPGTRLTVL.